This T cell receptor beta chain originates from a study of blood T cell repertoires in COVID-19. Study as a whole: PBMCs, B-cell-depleted T cells, or T cells provided the cDNA or gDNA that made up the material.

Sequencing used immunoSEQ multiplex PCR; TCRdb keeps in-frame clones, though not all of them. The repertoire holds about 170,000 clones, with 84% as singletons. The CDR3 has 15 amino acids. This clonotype was obtained from a man aged 35-49 years who had recovered from COVID-19. V usage is TRBV7-5 and J usage is TRBJ1-5; the table's D call of TRBD1 was not tested on the DNA. TRBV7-5 is an annotated pseudogene. Source material: peripheral blood. CDR3: CARSCDRAGNQPQHF. CDR3 in DNA: TGTGCCAGAAGCTGTGACAGGGCTGGCAATCAGCCCCAGCATTTT.